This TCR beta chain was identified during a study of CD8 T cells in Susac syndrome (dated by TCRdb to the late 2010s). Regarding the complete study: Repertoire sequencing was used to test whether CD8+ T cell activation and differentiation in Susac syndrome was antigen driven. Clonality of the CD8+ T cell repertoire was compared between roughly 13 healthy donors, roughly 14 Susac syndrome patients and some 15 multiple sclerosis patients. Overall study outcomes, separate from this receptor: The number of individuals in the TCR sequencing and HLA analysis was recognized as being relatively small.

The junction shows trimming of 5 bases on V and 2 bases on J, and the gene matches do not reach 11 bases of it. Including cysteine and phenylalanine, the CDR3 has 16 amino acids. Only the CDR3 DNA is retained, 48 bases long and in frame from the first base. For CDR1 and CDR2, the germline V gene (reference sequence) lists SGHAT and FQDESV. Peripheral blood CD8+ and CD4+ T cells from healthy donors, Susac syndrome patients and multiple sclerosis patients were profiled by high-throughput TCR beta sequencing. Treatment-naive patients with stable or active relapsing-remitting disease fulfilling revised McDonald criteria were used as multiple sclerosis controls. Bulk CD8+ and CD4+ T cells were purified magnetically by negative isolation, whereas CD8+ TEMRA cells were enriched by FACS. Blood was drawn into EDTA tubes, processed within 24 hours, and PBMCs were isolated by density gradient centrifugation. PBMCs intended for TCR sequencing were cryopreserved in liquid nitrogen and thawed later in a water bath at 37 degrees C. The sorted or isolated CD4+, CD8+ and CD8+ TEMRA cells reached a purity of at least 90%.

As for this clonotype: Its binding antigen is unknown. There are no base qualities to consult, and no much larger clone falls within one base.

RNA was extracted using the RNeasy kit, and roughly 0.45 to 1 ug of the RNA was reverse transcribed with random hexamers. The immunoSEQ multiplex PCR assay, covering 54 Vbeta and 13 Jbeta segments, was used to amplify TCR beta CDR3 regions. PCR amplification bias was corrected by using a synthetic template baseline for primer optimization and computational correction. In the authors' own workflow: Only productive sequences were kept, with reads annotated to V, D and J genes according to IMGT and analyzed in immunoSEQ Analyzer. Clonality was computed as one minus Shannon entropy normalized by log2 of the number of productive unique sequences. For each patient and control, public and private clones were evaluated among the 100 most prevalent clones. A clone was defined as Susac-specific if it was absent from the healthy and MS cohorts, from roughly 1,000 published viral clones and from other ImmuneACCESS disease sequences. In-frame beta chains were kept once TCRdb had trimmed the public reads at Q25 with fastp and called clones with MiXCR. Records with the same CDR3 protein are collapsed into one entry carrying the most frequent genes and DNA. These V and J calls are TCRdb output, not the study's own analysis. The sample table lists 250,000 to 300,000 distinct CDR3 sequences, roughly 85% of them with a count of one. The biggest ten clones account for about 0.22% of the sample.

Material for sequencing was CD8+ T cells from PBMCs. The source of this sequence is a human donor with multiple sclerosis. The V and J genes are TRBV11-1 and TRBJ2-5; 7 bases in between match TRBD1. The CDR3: CASSHPILGQQETQYF. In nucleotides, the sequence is TGTGCCAGCAGCCACCCCATCTTGGGACAGCAAGAGACCCAGTACTTC.